This T cell receptor beta chain came from a study of PD-1 blockade in classical Hodgkin lymphoma. Study in general: Patients in the cohort were put on intravenous nivolumab, 3 mg/kg every 2 weeks.

In its sample, this clone was seen once. Its antigen is undetermined. Study conclusions and caveats: Differences between repertoires have undefined causes, possibly disease activity or prior therapy. Newly diagnosed patients were said to have less baseline TCR diversity than healthy donors did.

Clones were read by immunoSEQ multiplex PCR, and TCRdb kept only the in-frame ones, dropping some. Among nearly 55,000 clones, about 85% were seen once, and the ten largest hold 15% to 20%. The V end lost 2 bases, the J end lost 0 bases, and 15 bases lay between the germline ends. This CDR3 has 17 residues. CDR1 and CDR2 from the germline V gene are SNHLY and FYNNEI. All trial patients relapsed after autologous stem cell transplantation. V and J are TRBV2 and TRBJ2-3; either TRBD1 or TRBD2 may fit D (5 bases each). The sample was peripheral blood mononuclear cells (PBMCs), taken at baseline. The origin of this receptor is a human donor with classical Hodgkin lymphoma. The CDR3, as DNA: TGTGCCAGCAGTGAAAATTGGGGGATTTCTAGCACAGATACGCAGTATTTT. Protein: CASSENWGISSTDTQYF. Filled out from reference TRBV2 and TRBJ2-3, the complete variable domain reads EPEVTQTPSHQVTQMGQEVILRCVPISNHLYFYWYRQILGQKVEFLVSFYNNEISEKSEIFDDQFSVERPDGSNFTLKIRSTKLEDSAMYFCASSENWGISSTDTQYFGPGTRLTVL.